This T cell receptor beta chain was sequenced in a study of CXCR3-negative and CXCR3-positive naive CD8 T cells. Germline V gives CDR1 PRHDT, CDR2 FYEKMQ (reference sequence). The CDR3 sequence is 14 residues long. Study observations and caveats: CXCR3-positive naive cells had TRB CDR3s that were more hydrophobic than CXCR3-negative naive cells had.

All TRB cDNA libraries came from 5' RACE performed with UMI labels. TCRdb derives one entry per CDR3 protein from the 5' RACE reads, leaving out DNA. This repertoire includes approximately 88,000 distinct CDR3 sequences. Worth noting for this clonotype: The antigen is not known.

The origin of this receptor is a human donor in good health. Some clones in this sample may be carry-over from other donors' samples. The source material was naive CXCR3- CD8+ T cells from blood. The sample's subset: CD45RO-CCR7+CD27+CD95- naive CD8+ T cells lacking CXCR3 (TNR3-). The rearrangement joins TRBV13 to TRBJ2-7. CDR3 protein: CASSSSGNSYEQYF. The variable domain in full, completed from reference TRBV13 and TRBJ2-7, reads AAGVIQSPRHLIKEKRETATLKCYPIPRHDTVYWYQQGPGQDPQFLISFYEKMQSDKGSIPDRFSAQQFSDYHSELNMSSLELGDSALYFCASSSSGNSYEQYFGPGTRLTVT.